This T cell receptor beta chain appears in the sequencing data of a study of shared clonotypes between healthy human individuals (dated by TCRdb to the early 2020s). The study in broad terms: The cohort comprised a couple of women and a few men aged 18 to 49 years. For each donor, three plates each were used for CD4 naive and CD4 memory, two plates were used for CD8 naive, and one plate was used for CD8 memory. Blood TCR repertoires of a handful of healthy adults were deeply sequenced to estimate repertoire size and the extent of clonotype sharing between individuals. Different laboratories and diverse techniques were used to prepare libraries and sequence TCR repertoires, to increase sequencing depth and limit assay-specific biases. Per donor, leukapheresis produced somewhere between about 0.9 and 9 billion PBMCs. The study at large found these results: Pairwise subsampling indicated that sequencing depth was expected to affect the degree of clonotype sharing among donors. Across a few donors, approximately 5% of naive CD4, around 3.3% of naive CD8, around 2.5% of memory CD4, and about 0.44% of memory CD8 clonotypes were shared. The genetic and exposure-history diversity represented was limited by the small number of donors. Incomplete sequencing was indicated by rarefaction of sorted-subset datasets, despite the large sequencing depth. Naive subsets generally had larger estimated clonotype richness than memory subsets did. Clonotypes shared by all four sorted-subset donors showed higher generation probabilities than non-shared clonotypes. Sampling was limited to blood, and TCR repertoires in tissue likely differ from TCR repertoires in blood.

For the CD8 naive samples, CD45RO-negative cells were positively selected for CCR7, yielding a CD45RA+CCR7+ population from which TemRA cells were excluded. Donors were healthy HIV-negative adults with no recently reported acute infections or vaccinations. Only Caucasian adults living in Nashville, Tennessee, USA were represented among the donors. After blood collection by leukapheresis, PBMCs were isolated using Ficoll-Histopaque density gradient centrifugation and then cryopreserved in the vapor phase of liquid nitrogen. Analytical flow cytometry was used to check the purity and quantity of each magnetically sorted T cell population. Genomic DNA was isolated from each sorted fraction and quantified by UV absorbance on a Nanodrop 2000c. TCR CDR3 regions were amplified from genomic DNA by multiplex PCR using the deep immunoSEQ assay. Extracted genomic DNA from each cell subset was distributed evenly across all wells of several immunoSEQ 96-well plates, and each plate was treated as a replicate. Each replicate PCR for sorted subsets received about 220 ng genomic DNA, equal to roughly 30,000 T cell genomes. Purified libraries were quantified with a Qubit 3.0 fluorometer, sized on a Bioanalyzer 2100, and re-quantified with the KAPA Library Quantification kit. A separate single-read 150-cycle Illumina NextSeq 550 flow cell was used to sequence each immunoSEQ 96-well plate. As for how the authors treated the data: Because the immunoSEQ output held only junctional sequences and lacked quality scores, the filtering could not match the filtering applied to full-length reads. To assign V/J genes and CDR3, sequences were annotated using PyIR, a Python wrapper for IgBLAST v1.9, with IMGT germline references. Reads were filtered out if the reads had weak V/J assignments (E-value above 1e-6), no CDR3, stop codons, out-of-frame junctions, or ambiguous translated residues. V3J clonotypes were defined as sequences sharing the same inferred V gene, J gene, and CDR3 amino acid sequence. Percentage overlap between repertoires was calculated by dividing the number of shared unique clonotypes by the size of the smaller repertoire. RTK rarefaction, the Chao1 estimator, and Recon v2.1 estimates of unobserved clonotypes were used to assess repertoire richness. OLGA was used to compute generation probabilities for all TCRbeta clonotypes that the gDNA method yielded from several donors. TCRdb mirrors the immuneACCESS table, restricted to in-frame sequences. Some clones are absent from its copies; in checked studies, under half trace to an unresolved V gene, and the reason for the others is unknown. V, J and clone size were drawn from that table, and D and trimming were deduced from the DNA. Recorded for this sample are 630,000 or so clones; 95% to 98% of them occurred a single time. Jointly, the top ten make up 0.3% of the sample.

Concerning this clone: Its recognized antigen is unknown. Base qualities are not at hand, and no much larger clone is one base apart.

The germline V gene (reference sequence) yields GTSNPN for CDR1 and SVGIG for CDR2. A distance of 13 bases separates the germline ends of V and J, which lose 1 base and 9 bases respectively. Counted from cysteine to phenylalanine, this CDR3 has 13 amino acids. The DNA shown is the 39-base CDR3, in frame from base 1. This sequence uses TRBV30 and TRBJ2-1, with TRBD2 as a weak D call on 7 bases. The TCR comes from a young man in good health. Sequencing was done on a sample of naive CD8+ T cells sorted from blood. The cell subset or site label for this specimen denotes: CD45RA+CCR7+. The base sequence is TGTGCCTGGAGTGCCGGGCGGGGGCCTGAGCAGTTCTTC. Translation gives CAWSAGRGPEQFF.